The rows below give T cell receptor beta chains drawn from one sample of a study of naive and memory T cell subsets. Each CDR3 protein is one row after TCRdb ran MiXCR on the 5' RACE reads. The sample has over 45,000 distinct CDR3 sequences, about 4.8% seen once. All receptors derive from a female donor in good health. The CDR3 runs from the conserved cysteine through the conserved F or W. The order of the fields is clone size, J gene, D gene, V gene, CDR3 DNA, CDR3 protein. A D gene is named only where the DNA matches it firmly. Some rows have no size entry. The others give once, few or many, or a class for an expanded clone.

clone_size: many
j_call: TRBJ2-1
d_call: TRBD2
v_call: TRBV4-1
cdr3_nt: TGCGCCAGCAGCCACCTACCTAGCGGGAGTAGGGATGAGCAGTTCTTC
cdr3_aa: CASSHLPSGSRDEQFF

clone_size: many
j_call: TRBJ2-3
d_call: .
v_call: TRBV2
cdr3_nt: TGTGCCAGCAGTGAAGCGCAGGGGCTAGTGAGAGATACGCAGTATTTT
cdr3_aa: CASSEAQGLVRDTQYF

clone_size: many
j_call: TRBJ1-5
d_call: .
v_call: TRBV20-1
cdr3_nt: TGCAGTGCTAGAGTGTTTAGTAGCAATCAGCCCCAGCATTTT
cdr3_aa: CSARVFSSNQPQHF

clone_size: many
j_call: TRBJ2-4
d_call: .
v_call: TRBV13
cdr3_nt: TGTGCCAGCAGCTCCGGGAGTGCGGCCAAAAACATTCAGTACTTC
cdr3_aa: CASSSGSAAKNIQYF

clone_size: many
j_call: TRBJ2-7
d_call: TRBD2
v_call: TRBV9
cdr3_nt: TGTGCCAGCAGCTCCAGGGGCGGGAGGTCCTCCTACGAGCAGTACTTC
cdr3_aa: CASSSRGGRSSYEQYF

clone_size: many
j_call: TRBJ2-3
d_call: .
v_call: TRBV29-1
cdr3_nt: TGCAGCGTTACCGGAGTAACAGATACGCAGTATTTT
cdr3_aa: CSVTGVTDTQYF

clone_size: .
j_call: TRBJ1-3
d_call: .
v_call: TRBV3-2
cdr3_nt: TGTGCCAGCTCAGGGATCTCTGGAAACACCATATATTTT
cdr3_aa: CASSGISGNTIYF

clone_size: .
j_call: TRBJ1-4
d_call: .
v_call: TRBV4-2
cdr3_nt: TGTGCCAGCAGCCGCGGACCGGACAGCTTAAATGAAAAACTGTTTTTT
cdr3_aa: CASSRGPDSLNEKLFF

clone_size: many
j_call: TRBJ2-3
d_call: TRBD2
v_call: TRBV18
cdr3_nt: TGTGCCAGCTCAGCGGGAAGCGGGAGACCCGCAGATACGCAGTATTTT
cdr3_aa: CASSAGSGRPADTQYF

clone_size: many
j_call: TRBJ1-1
d_call: .
v_call: TRBV5-6
cdr3_nt: TGTGCCAGCAGCTTGGACAGGCGGCCCCCCCCTGAAGCTTTCTTT
cdr3_aa: CASSLDRRPPPEAFF

clone_size: many
j_call: TRBJ2-5
d_call: .
v_call: TRBV28
cdr3_nt: TGTGCCAGCAGTTTAAGGGACACGATCTTAGAGACCCAGTACTTC
cdr3_aa: CASSLRDTILETQYF

clone_size: many
j_call: TRBJ2-1
d_call: .
v_call: TRBV20-1
cdr3_nt: TGCAGTGCTAGTAGGCGTCCCACGGTAAATGAGCAGTTCTTC
cdr3_aa: CSASRRPTVNEQFF

clone_size: many
j_call: TRBJ1-5
d_call: .
v_call: TRBV20-1
cdr3_nt: TGCAGTGCTAGAGAGGGGGGTCAGCCCCAGCATTTT
cdr3_aa: CSAREGGQPQHF

clone_size: few
j_call: TRBJ1-3
d_call: TRBD1
v_call: TRBV5-4
cdr3_nt: TGTGCCAGCAGCTTGGACGGAGACAGGGGGTACACCATATATTTT
cdr3_aa: CASSLDGDRGYTIYF

clone_size: .
j_call: TRBJ2-1
d_call: .
v_call: TRBV27
cdr3_nt: TGTGCCAGCAGTTTAGGGCAGTCTGTTTACAATGAGCAGTTCTTC
cdr3_aa: CASSLGQSVYNEQFF

clone_size: many
j_call: TRBJ1-1
d_call: TRBD1
v_call: TRBV19
cdr3_nt: TGTGCCAGTAGTATACCGACAGGGGCTATCCCTGAAGCTTTCTTT
cdr3_aa: CASSIPTGAIPEAFF

clone_size: .
j_call: TRBJ2-2
d_call: TRBD2
v_call: TRBV29-1
cdr3_nt: TGCAGCGTTGAAAGACTAGCGGGAAACACCGGGGAGCTGTTTTTT
cdr3_aa: CSVERLAGNTGELFF

clone_size: many
j_call: TRBJ2-2
d_call: .
v_call: TRBV24-1
cdr3_nt: TGTGCCACCAGTGATCGCCGGGGCGGGGTGAACACCGGGGAGCTGTTTTTT
cdr3_aa: CATSDRRGGVNTGELFF

clone_size: many
j_call: TRBJ2-2
d_call: TRBD1
v_call: TRBV11-2
cdr3_nt: TGTGCCAGCAGCTCCTATCCCGACCATTGGACAGGGGACACCGGGGAGCTGTTTTTT
cdr3_aa: CASSSYPDHWTGDTGELFF

clone_size: .
j_call: TRBJ2-3
d_call: .
v_call: TRBV5-4
cdr3_nt: TGTGCCAGCAGCCATAAGCGGGCGGGCACAGATACGCAGTATTTT
cdr3_aa: CASSHKRAGTDTQYF

clone_size: many
j_call: TRBJ2-7
d_call: .
v_call: TRBV7-6
cdr3_nt: TGTGCCAGCAAAACCCAGCCCGCGGGGGAGCAGTACTTC
cdr3_aa: CASKTQPAGEQYF

clone_size: many
j_call: TRBJ2-7
d_call: .
v_call: TRBV28
cdr3_nt: TGTGCCAGCAGTTTCTCCGCCTACGAGCAGTACTTC
cdr3_aa: CASSFSAYEQYF

clone_size: many
j_call: TRBJ1-4
d_call: .
v_call: TRBV28
cdr3_nt: TGTGCCAGCAGTCCAGCACAGGGTCGGAACGAAAAACTGTTTTTT
cdr3_aa: CASSPAQGRNEKLFF

clone_size: .
j_call: TRBJ2-7
d_call: TRBD1
v_call: TRBV6-5
cdr3_nt: TGTGCCAGCAGTTACTCGGGACAGGGGGCCTACGAGCAGTACTTC
cdr3_aa: CASSYSGQGAYEQYF

clone_size: .
j_call: TRBJ2-5
d_call: .
v_call: TRBV6-1
cdr3_nt: TGTGCCAGCGAGATCGTCCGTACAGGACAAGAGACCCAGTACTTC
cdr3_aa: CASEIVRTGQETQYF

clone_size: many
j_call: TRBJ2-5
d_call: .
v_call: TRBV11-2
cdr3_nt: TGTGCCAGCAGCTTAGTAAGGGATCACGGGGAGACCCAGTACTTC
cdr3_aa: CASSLVRDHGETQYF

clone_size: many
j_call: TRBJ2-1
d_call: .
v_call: TRBV3-1
cdr3_nt: TGTGCCAGCAGCCAAGATCGTCTAGAGCAGTTCTTC
cdr3_aa: CASSQDRLEQFF